Here is one TCR beta chain with its context. Its antigen is as yet unknown. These data come from a study of CD8 T cells in ankylosing spondylitis. For TCR beta, libraries came from quantitative 5'-RACE with molecular barcodes. MiXCR was run by TCRdb on the 5' RACE reads, yielding one entry per CDR3 protein. This table has about 160,000 distinct CDR3 sequences, more than 40% appearing once. The CDR3 extends over 17 amino acids. Trimming cost V 4 bases and J 2 bases; bases outside gene matches: 11. Germline CDR1 is MGHRA and CDR2 is YSYEKL. Whole-study findings and limits: Some of the motif variants had earlier been found in reactive arthritis patients' fluid and blood. A motif in TCR beta, a set of several highly homologous variants, appeared characteristic of ankylosing spondylitis blood. Researchers reportedly found disease-linked clones significantly enriched in matched ankylosing spondylitis synovial fluid.

The gene calls are TRBV4-1 and TRBJ1-5, with 7 bases lining up with TRBD1. The clonotype originates from a male donor with ankylosing spondylitis. The sequenced sample consisted of synovial fluid, either unsorted or a sorted T cell fraction (not recorded which). In nucleotides, the CDR3 is TGCGCCAGCAGCCTCTTCCAGGGGGTTACAGGCAATCAGCCCCAGCATTTT. Amino acid sequence: CASSLFQGVTGNQPQHF.